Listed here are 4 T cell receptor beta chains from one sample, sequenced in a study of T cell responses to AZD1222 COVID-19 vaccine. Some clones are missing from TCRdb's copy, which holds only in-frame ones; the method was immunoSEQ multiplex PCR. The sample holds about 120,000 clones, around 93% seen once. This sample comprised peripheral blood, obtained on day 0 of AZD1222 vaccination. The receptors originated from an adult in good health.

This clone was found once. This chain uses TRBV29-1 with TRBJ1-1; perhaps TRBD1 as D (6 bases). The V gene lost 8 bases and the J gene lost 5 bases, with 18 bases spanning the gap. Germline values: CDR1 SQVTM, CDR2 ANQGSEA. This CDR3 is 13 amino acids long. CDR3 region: CSCPTGIGTEAFF. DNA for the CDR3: TGCAGCTGTCCCACAGGGATCGGGACTGAAGCTTTCTTT.

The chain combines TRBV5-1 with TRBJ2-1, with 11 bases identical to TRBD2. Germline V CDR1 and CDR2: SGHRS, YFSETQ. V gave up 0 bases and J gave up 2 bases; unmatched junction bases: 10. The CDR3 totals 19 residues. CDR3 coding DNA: TGCGCCAGCAGCTTGGGACTAGCGGGAAATGGGGGAACCTACAATGAGCAGTTCTTC. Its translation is CASSLGLAGNGGTYNEQFF.

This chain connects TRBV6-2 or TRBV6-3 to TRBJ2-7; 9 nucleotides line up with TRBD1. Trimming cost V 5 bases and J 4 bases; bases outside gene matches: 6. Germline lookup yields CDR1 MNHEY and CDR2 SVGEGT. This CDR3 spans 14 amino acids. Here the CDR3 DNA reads TGTGCCAGCAGTCACAGGGGGCGAGATTACGAGCAGTACTTC. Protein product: CASSHRGRDYEQYF.

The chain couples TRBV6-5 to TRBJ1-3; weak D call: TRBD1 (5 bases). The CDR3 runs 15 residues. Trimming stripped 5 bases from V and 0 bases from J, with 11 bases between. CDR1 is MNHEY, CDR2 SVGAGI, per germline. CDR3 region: CASSRQPSSGNTIYF. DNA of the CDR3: TGTGCCAGCAGTCGACAGCCGAGCTCTGGAAACACCATATATTTT.